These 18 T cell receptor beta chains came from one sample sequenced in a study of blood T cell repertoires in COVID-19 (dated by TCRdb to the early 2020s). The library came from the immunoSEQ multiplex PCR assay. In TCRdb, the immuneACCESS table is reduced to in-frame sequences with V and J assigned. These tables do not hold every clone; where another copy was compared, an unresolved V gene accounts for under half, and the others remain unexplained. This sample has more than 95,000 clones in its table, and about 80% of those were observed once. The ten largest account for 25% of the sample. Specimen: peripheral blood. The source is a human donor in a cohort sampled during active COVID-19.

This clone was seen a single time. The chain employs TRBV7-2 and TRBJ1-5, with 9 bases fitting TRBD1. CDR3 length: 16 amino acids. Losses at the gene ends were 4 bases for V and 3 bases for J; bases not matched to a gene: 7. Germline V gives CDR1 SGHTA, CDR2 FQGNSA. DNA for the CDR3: TGTGCCAGCAGCTCAGAGGGACAGGGCAACAATCAGCCCCAGCATTTT. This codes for CASSSEGQGNNQPQHF.

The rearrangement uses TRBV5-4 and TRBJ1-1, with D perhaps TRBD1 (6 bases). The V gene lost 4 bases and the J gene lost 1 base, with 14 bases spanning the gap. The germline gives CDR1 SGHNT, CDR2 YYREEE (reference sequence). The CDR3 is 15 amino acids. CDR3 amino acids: CASSRAGQRNTEAFF. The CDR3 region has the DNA TGTGCCAGCAGCCGAGCTGGACAGCGGAACACTGAAGCTTTCTTT.

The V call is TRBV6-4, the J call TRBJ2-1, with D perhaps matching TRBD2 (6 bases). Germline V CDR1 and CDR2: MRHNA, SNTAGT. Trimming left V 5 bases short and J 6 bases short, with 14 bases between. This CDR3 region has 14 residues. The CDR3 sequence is CASSWRAWGNEQFF. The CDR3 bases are TGTGCCAGCAGTTGGAGGGCCTGGGGCAATGAGCAGTTCTTC.

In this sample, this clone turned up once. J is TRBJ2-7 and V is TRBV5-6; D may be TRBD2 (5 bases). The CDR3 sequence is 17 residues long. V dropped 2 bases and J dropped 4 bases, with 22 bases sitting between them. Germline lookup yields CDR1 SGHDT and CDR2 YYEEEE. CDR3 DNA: TGTGCCAGCAGCTTTGACCGGGCATCCCTGGAGGTTTACGAGCAGTACTTC. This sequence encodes CASSFDRASLEVYEQYF.

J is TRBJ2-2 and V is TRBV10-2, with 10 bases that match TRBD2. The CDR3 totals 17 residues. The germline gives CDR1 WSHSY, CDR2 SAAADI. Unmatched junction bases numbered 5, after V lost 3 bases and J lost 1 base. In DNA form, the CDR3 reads TGCGCCAGCAGTGAAGTCAGGACTAGCGGGAACACCGGGGAGCTGTTTTTT. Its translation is CASSEVRTSGNTGELFF.

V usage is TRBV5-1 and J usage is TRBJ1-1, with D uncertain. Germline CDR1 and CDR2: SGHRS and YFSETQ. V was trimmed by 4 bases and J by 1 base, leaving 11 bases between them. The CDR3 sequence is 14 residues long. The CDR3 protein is CASSISRSNTEAFF. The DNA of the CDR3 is TGCGCCAGCAGCATTTCCCGGTCGAACACTGAAGCTTTCTTT.

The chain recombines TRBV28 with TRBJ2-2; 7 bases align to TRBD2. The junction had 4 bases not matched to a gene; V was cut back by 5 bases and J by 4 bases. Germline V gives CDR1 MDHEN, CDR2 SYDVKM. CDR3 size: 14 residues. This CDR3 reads CASSRGDGTGELFF. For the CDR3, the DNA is TGTGCCAGCAGTCGGGGGGACGGCACCGGGGAGCTGTTTTTT.

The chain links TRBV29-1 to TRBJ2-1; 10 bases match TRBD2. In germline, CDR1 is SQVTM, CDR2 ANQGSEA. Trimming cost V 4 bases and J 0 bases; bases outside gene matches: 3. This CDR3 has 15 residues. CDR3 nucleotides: TGCAGCGTTGCAGCGGGGGGGCCCTCCTACAATGAGCAGTTCTTC. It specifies CSVAAGGPSYNEQFF.

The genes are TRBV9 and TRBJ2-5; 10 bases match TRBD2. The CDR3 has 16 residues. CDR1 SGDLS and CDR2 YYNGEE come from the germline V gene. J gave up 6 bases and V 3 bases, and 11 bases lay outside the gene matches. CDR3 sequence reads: CASSDPSTSGTQTQYF. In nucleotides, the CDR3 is TGTGCCAGCAGCGATCCGAGCACTAGCGGGACACAGACCCAGTACTTC.

CDR3 sequence (DNA): TGTGCCAGCAGTGAAGTTCTAGCGGGTCACAATGAGCAGTTCTTC. It translates to CASSEVLAGHNEQFF. The chain is built from TRBV6-1 and TRBJ2-1, with 8 bases aligning to TRBD2. The ends lost 1 base at V and 5 bases at J; junction bases unmatched: 4. There are 15 residues in the CDR3. CDR1 is MNHNS and CDR2 is SASEGT in the germline V gene.

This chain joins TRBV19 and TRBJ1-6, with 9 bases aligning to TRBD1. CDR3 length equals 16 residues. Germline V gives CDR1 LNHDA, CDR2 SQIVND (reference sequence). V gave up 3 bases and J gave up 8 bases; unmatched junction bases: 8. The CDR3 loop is CASSIRDREAHSPLHF. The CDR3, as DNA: TGTGCCAGTAGTATTCGGGACAGGGAGGCGCATTCACCCCTCCACTTT.

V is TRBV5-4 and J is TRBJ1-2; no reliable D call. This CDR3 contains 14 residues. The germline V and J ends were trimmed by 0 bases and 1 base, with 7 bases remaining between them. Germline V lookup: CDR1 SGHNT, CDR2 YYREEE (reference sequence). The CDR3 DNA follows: TGTGCCAGCAGCTTGGGGAGCCGTAACTATGGCTACACCTTC. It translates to CASSLGSRNYGYTF.

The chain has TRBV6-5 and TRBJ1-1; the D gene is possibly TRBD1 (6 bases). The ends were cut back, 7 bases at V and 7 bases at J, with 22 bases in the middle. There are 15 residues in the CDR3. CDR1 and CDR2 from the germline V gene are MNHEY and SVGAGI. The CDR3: CASKDLQGMGNEAFF. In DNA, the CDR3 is TGTGCCAGCAAAGACCTACAGGGAATGGGTAATGAAGCTTTCTTT.

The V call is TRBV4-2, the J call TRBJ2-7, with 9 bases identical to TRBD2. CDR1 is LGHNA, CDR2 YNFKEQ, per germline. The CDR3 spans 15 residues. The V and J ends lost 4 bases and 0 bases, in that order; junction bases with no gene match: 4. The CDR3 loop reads CASSPYSGSSYEQYF. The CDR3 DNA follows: TGTGCCAGCAGCCCGTATAGCGGGAGCTCCTACGAGCAGTACTTC.

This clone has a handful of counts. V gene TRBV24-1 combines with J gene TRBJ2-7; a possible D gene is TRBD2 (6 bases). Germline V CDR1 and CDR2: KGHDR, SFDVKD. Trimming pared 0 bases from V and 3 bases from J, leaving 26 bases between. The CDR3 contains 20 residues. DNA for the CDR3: TGTGCCACCAGTGATTTGTGGAGGGGCAGTCTACTTCGAAGGTGCTACGAGCAGTACTTC. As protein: CATSDLWRGSLLRRCYEQYF.

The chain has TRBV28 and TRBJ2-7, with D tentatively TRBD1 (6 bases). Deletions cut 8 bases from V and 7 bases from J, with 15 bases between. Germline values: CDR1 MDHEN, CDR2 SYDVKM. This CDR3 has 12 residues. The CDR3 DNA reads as TGTGCCAGCGGGACACTCTTACGGGAGCAGTACTTC. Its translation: CASGTLLREQYF.

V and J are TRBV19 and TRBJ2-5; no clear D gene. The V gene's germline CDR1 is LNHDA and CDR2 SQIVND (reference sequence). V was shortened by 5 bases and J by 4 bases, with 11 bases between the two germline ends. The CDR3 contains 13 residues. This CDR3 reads CASSFSIRETQYF. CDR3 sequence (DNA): TGTGCCAGTAGTTTCAGTATTCGAGAGACCCAGTACTTC.

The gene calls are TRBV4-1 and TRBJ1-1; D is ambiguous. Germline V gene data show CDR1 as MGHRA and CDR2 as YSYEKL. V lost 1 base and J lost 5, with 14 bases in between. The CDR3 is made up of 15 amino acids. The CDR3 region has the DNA TGCGCCAGCAGCCAAGGGCCGGGAGTGTGGACTGAAGCTTTCTTT. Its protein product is CASSQGPGVWTEAFF.